The 25 T cell receptor beta chains given below trace back to one sample, sequenced in a study of cytomegalovirus exposure and HLA in healthy donors. Use of 60 Vbeta and 13 Jbeta primers characterized the PCR. The assay was immunoSEQ multiplex PCR, and TCRdb's table has in-frame clones only and misses some. Counted here are roughly 120,000 clones, 80% to 85% occurring once; the ten biggest clones make up less than 2.5%. Specimen: PBMCs. These receptors all come from a woman between 35 and 50 years old in good health and CMV-seronegative.

V is TRBV5-1 and J is TRBJ1-2; TRBD1 aligns across 7 bases. CDR3 length equals 13 residues. Germline V lookup: CDR1 SGHRS, CDR2 YFSETQ. The V segment lost 4 bases and the J segment 3 bases; nucleotides outside the gene matches: 3. The CDR3 DNA sequence: TGCGCCAGCAGCCCGGGACAGCACTATGGCTACACCTTC. Translation gives CASSPGQHYGYTF.

J is TRBJ1-5 and V is TRBV28, with 8 bases aligning to TRBD1. With V trimmed by 5 bases and J by 5 bases, 8 bases remained unmatched. Looked up from germline, CDR1 is MDHEN and CDR2 is SYDVKM. The CDR3 spans 15 residues. For the CDR3, the DNA is TGTGCCAGCAGTCCCCACAGGGGGGGGTATCAGCCCCAGCATTTT. It translates to CASSPHRGGYQPQHF.

The V and J genes are TRBV6-5 and TRBJ2-7; 9 positions agree with TRBD2. Germline V gene data show CDR1 as MNHEY and CDR2 as SVGAGI. The CDR3 totals 15 residues. V shed 2 bases, J shed 4 bases, and the junction held 6 bases outside the gene matches. In DNA, the CDR3 is TGTGCCAGCAGTTACAAGGCTAGCGGGACGTACGAGCAGTACTTC. Its translation is CASSYKASGTYEQYF.

Details on this clone: This sample includes further DNA sequences coding for the same CDR3. The chain couples TRBV2 to TRBJ1-5, with TRBD1 identical over 7 bases. The CDR3 spans 14 residues. V lost 6 bases, J lost 6 bases, and 8 bases stayed unmatched. The germline gives CDR1 SNHLY, CDR2 FYNNEI. The CDR3 here is CASRHTGVRQPQHF. CDR3 coding DNA: TGTGCCAGCAGGCACACAGGGGTCCGTCAGCCCCAGCATTTT.

This clone was picked up one time. This chain joins TRBV10-3 and TRBJ1-1; 8 bases fit TRBD1. The germline gives CDR1 ENHRY, CDR2 SYGVKD. V shed 1 base and J 1 base; nucleotides not matched to a gene: 2. The CDR3 is made up of 15 amino acids. CDR3 nucleotide sequence: TGTGCCATCAGTGAGTACGGACAGGGGAACACTGAAGCTTTCTTT. Its translation: CAISEYGQGNTEAFF.

This chain's CDR3 is CASRETGDYGYTF. As DNA, the CDR3 is TGTGCCAGCAGGGAGACAGGGGACTATGGCTACACCTTC. This chain connects TRBV2 to TRBJ1-2, with TRBD1 matching over 8 bases. The CDR3 has 13 amino acids. J lost 3 bases, V lost 6 bases, and 3 bases had no gene match. Germline lookup yields CDR1 SNHLY and CDR2 FYNNEI.

J is TRBJ1-4 and V is TRBV14; tentatively, D is TRBD1 (6 bases). V was pared by 5 bases and J by 4 bases, with 20 bases between. Germline CDR1 and CDR2: SGHDN and FVKESK. The CDR3 length is 17 residues. CDR3 coding DNA: TGTGCCAGCAGCACGCGGGTCGCAGGGGCCTATAATGAAAAACTGTTTTTT. This translates into CASSTRVAGAYNEKLFF.

This clone turned up a few times. The V gene is TRBV2, the J gene TRBJ2-6; no reliable D call. The CDR3 spans 15 residues. V dropped 1 base and J dropped 0 bases, with 4 bases sitting between them. Per germline, CDR1 SNHLY and CDR2 FYNNEI. CDR3 in DNA: TGTGCCAGCAGTGAAGACAACTCTGGGGCCAACGTCCTGACTTTC. It encodes CASSEDNSGANVLTF. Drawing the rest from reference TRBV2 and TRBJ2-6, the complete variable domain is EPEVTQTPSHQVTQMGQEVILRCVPISNHLYFYWYRQILGQKVEFLVSFYNNEISEKSEIFDDQFSVERPDGSNFTLKIRSTKLEDSAMYFCASSEDNSGANVLTFGAGSRLTVL.

This chain uses TRBV6-5 with TRBJ2-3; weak D call: TRBD1 (5 bases). V dropped 0 bases and J dropped 6 bases, with 13 bases sitting between them. Germline lookup yields CDR1 MNHEY and CDR2 SVGAGI. This CDR3 has 15 residues. The DNA of the CDR3 is TGTGCCAGCAGTTACTCGCTCCAGGGTTGGGATACGCAGTATTTT. It codes for CASSYSLQGWDTQYF.

J is TRBJ1-2 and V is TRBV30, with D unclear. CDR3 length equals 14 residues. Trimming removed 0 bases from V and 4 bases from J, with 12 bases in between. Per the germline V gene, CDR1 is GTSNPN and CDR2 is SVGIG (reference sequence). The CDR3 DNA is TGTGCCTGGAGTGTACTTCTGGAGGGCTATGGCTACACCTTC. This sequence encodes CAWSVLLEGYGYTF.

This chain joins TRBV7-2 and TRBJ2-2, with 10 bases lining up with TRBD2. Per the germline V gene, CDR1 is SGHTA and CDR2 is FQGNSA. Losses at the gene ends were 2 bases for V and 4 bases for J; bases not matched to a gene: 4. This CDR3 comprises 16 residues. The CDR3 region is CASSLRLAGATGELFF. The CDR3 region has the DNA TGTGCCAGCAGCTTAAGGCTAGCGGGAGCCACCGGGGAGCTGTTTTTT.

The rearrangement joins TRBV29-1 to TRBJ1-1, with a possible D match to TRBD1 (5 bases). CDR1 is SQVTM and CDR2 is ANQGSEA in the germline V gene. With 0 bases removed from V and 8 bases from J, the gap between germline ends came to 10 bases. The CDR3 loop spans 12 amino acids. CDR3 nucleotides: TGCAGCGTTGAAGATGGTGGACACGAAGCTTTCTTT. Amino acids: CSVEDGGHEAFF.

The rearrangement joins TRBV11-2 to TRBJ1-1; no firm D call. There are 10 residues in the CDR3. Looked up from germline, CDR1 is SGHAT and CDR2 is FQNNGV. Trimming pared 5 bases from V and 11 bases from J, leaving 9 bases between. The DNA of the CDR3 is TGTGCCAGCAGCCATTTTGGCGCTTTCTTT. Encoded protein: CASSHFGAFF. The variable domain in full, with the rest retrieved from reference TRBV11-2 and TRBJ1-1, is EAGVAQSPRYKIIEKRQSVAFWCNPISGHATLYWYQQILGQGPKLLIQFQNNGVVDDSQLPKDRFSAERLKGVDSTLKIQPAKLEDSAVYLCASSHFGAFFGQGTRLTVV.

The rearrangement links TRBV7-4 to TRBJ1-4, with 7 bases identical to TRBD1. Trimming took 5 bases from V and 15 from J; bases not matched to a gene: 15. This CDR3 is 14 amino acids long. CDR1 is SGHVT, CDR2 SQSDAQ, per germline. In DNA form, the CDR3 reads TGTGCCAGCAGCCGCAAGGACAGGCCCAGAGTGTTGTTTTTT. This translates into CASSRKDRPRVLFF.

The DNA of the CDR3 is TGTGCCAGCAGTTTCCCCTTGGGGGCAGGGGGAGCCTACGAGCAGTACTTC. It specifies CASSFPLGAGGAYEQYF. The chain recombines TRBV28 with TRBJ2-7, with 7 bases that match TRBD1. With 3 bases clipped from V and 2 bases from J, the junction kept 13 bases outside the gene matches. From germline, CDR1 is MDHEN and CDR2 SYDVKM. There are 17 residues in the CDR3.

The rearrangement joins TRBV13 to TRBJ2-5, with D possibly matching TRBD1 (5 bases). V was trimmed by 5 bases and J by 3 bases, leaving 13 bases between them. Germline assignment: CDR1 PRHDT and CDR2 FYEKMQ (reference sequence). CDR3 length equals 14 residues. The CDR3 sequence: CASSLRGAEETQYF. Here the CDR3 DNA reads TGTGCCAGCAGCCTCCGTGGGGCCGAAGAGACCCAGTACTTC.

This chain connects TRBV10-1 to TRBJ2-2, with D possibly TRBD2 on 5 matching bases. The CDR3 contains 16 residues. Germline CDR1 is WNHNN and CDR2 is SYGVQD (reference sequence). The V gene lost 0 bases and the J gene lost 2 bases, with 10 bases spanning the gap. The CDR3 region is CASSESGTGNTGELFF. For the CDR3, the DNA is TGCGCCAGCAGTGAGTCCGGAACGGGAAACACCGGGGAGCTGTTTTTT.

The chain combines TRBV18 with TRBJ1-2, with a possible D match to TRBD1 (5 bases). The V gene's germline CDR1 is KGHSH and CDR2 LQKENI. The V end was cut by 3 bases, the J end by 7 bases, with 9 bases between. This CDR3 contains 12 residues. The CDR3 nucleotides read TGTGCCAGCTCACCCGGGACTTCTGGCTACACCTTC. Its protein is CASSPGTSGYTF. The whole variable domain, remainder taken from reference TRBV18 and TRBJ1-2, is NAGVMQNPRHLVRRRGQEARLRCSPMKGHSHVYWYRQLPEEGLKFMVYLQKENIIDESGMPKERFSAEFPKEGPSILRIQQVVRGDSAAYFCASSPGTSGYTFGSGTRLTVV.

The sample holds one count of this clone. The chain joins TRBV7-2 to TRBJ2-2; D is perhaps TRBD2 (6 bases). Per germline, CDR1 SGHTA and CDR2 FQGNSA. Trimming pared 2 bases from V and 3 bases from J, leaving 7 bases between. This CDR3 contains 14 residues. The CDR3 sequence: CASSLRRDTGELFF. CDR3 sequence (DNA): TGTGCCAGCAGCTTAAGGAGGGACACCGGGGAGCTGTTTTTT.

The chain recombines TRBV7-2 with TRBJ1-1; 8 positions agree with TRBD1. This CDR3 contains 15 residues. V shed 5 bases and J 1 base; nucleotides not matched to a gene: 6. Germline V gene lookup returns CDR1 SGHTA and CDR2 FQGNSA. CDR3 loop: CASSQGQVTNTEAFF. CDR3 sequence (DNA): TGTGCCAGCAGCCAGGGACAGGTAACGAACACTGAAGCTTTCTTT.

V is TRBV7-9 and J is TRBJ2-1; D is perhaps TRBD2 (6 bases). Per germline, CDR1 SEHNR and CDR2 FQNEAQ (reference sequence). Trimming took off 3 bases at V and 8 bases at J, with 11 bases between the two ends. This CDR3 has 13 amino acids. CDR3 protein: CASSLGGRHEQFF. The CDR3 region has the DNA TGTGCCAGCAGCTTGGGGGGAAGGCATGAGCAGTTCTTC.

V gene TRBV7-9 combines with J gene TRBJ1-1, with TRBD1 matching over 10 bases. This CDR3 is built from 16 residues. Germline-derived CDR1 and CDR2 are SEHNR and FQNEAQ (reference sequence). The J segment lost 0 bases and the V segment lost 4 bases, leaving 5 bases of the junction unmatched. The CDR3 nucleotides read TGTGCCAGCAGCTCGGGACAGGGGCGACTGAACACTGAAGCTTTCTTT. It yields the protein CASSSGQGRLNTEAFF. The full variable domain, in which reference TRBV7-9 and TRBJ1-1 provide the parts outside the CDR3, is DTGVSQNPRHKITKRGQNVTFRCDPISEHNRLYWYRQTLGQGPEFLTYFQNEAQLEKSRLLSDRFSAERPKGSFSTLEIQRTEQGDSAMYLCASSSGQGRLNTEAFFGQGTRLTVV.

The chain is built from TRBV5-8 and TRBJ2-7; D might be TRBD2 (5 bases). The CDR3 length is 13 residues. The germline CDR1 and CDR2 sequences are SGHTS and YDEGEE. The V and J ends lost 4 bases and 7 bases respectively, with 15 bases between them. The CDR3 here is CASSQGLAREQYF. The CDR3 DNA reads TGTGCCAGCAGCCAAGGGTTAGCGAGGGAGCAGTACTTC.

The V and J genes are TRBV5-6 and TRBJ2-5, with D possibly matching TRBD2 (6 bases). V lost 4 bases to trimming and J lost 2 bases, with 18 bases between them. This CDR3 is 16 amino acids long. CDR1 and CDR2 (germline): SGHDT, YYEEEE. For the CDR3, the DNA is TGTGCCAGCAGCACCCTCGGGGGAACTCCACAAGAGACCCAGTACTTC. This encodes CASSTLGGTPQETQYF.

The chain recombines TRBV4-1 with TRBJ1-5; no reliable D call. This CDR3 has 15 amino acids. V gave up 0 bases and J gave up 0 bases, with 6 bases separating them. Germline V gene data show CDR1 as MGHRA and CDR2 as YSYEKL. CDR3 sequence: CASSQEQYSNQPQHF. In DNA form, the CDR3 reads TGCGCCAGCAGCCAAGAACAGTATAGCAATCAGCCCCAGCATTTT.